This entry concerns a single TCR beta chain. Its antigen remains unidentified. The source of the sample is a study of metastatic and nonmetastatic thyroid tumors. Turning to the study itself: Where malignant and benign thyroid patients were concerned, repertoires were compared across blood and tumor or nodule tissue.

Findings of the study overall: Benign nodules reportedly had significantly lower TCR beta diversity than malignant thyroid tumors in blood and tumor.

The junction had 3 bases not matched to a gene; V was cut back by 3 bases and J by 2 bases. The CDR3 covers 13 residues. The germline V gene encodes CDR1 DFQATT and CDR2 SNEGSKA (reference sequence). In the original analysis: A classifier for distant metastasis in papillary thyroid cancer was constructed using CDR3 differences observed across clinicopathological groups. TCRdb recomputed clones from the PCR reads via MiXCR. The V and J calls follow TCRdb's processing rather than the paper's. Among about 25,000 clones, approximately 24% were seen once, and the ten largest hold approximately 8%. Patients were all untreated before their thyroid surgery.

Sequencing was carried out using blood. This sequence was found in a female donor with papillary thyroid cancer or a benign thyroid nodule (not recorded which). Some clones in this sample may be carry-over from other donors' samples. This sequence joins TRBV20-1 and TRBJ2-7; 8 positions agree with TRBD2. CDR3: CSASGRAPYEQYF. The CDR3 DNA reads TGCAGTGCTAGCGGGAGGGCTCCCTACGAGCAGTACTTC.